This entry features one TCR beta chain sequence. The antigen remains undetermined. The data derive from a study of CD8+ T cells in alopecia areata. Treatment defined: oral pan-JAK inhibitor, 5-10 mg twice daily. Lesional scalp punch biopsies and peripheral blood came from alopecia areata patients. Reverse transcribed after extraction, RNA yielded cDNA as the sequencing template. Some clones are missing from TCRdb's copy, which holds only in-frame ones; the method was immunoSEQ multiplex PCR. The sample lists 110,000 to 150,000 clones, about 51% occurring once. Study conclusions and caveats: On tofacitinib, scalp and blood still held many of the expanded lesional clones. Both scalp clonality and the expanded CD8+ clones among the top 100 showed a significant decrease with tofacitinib. Patients shared TCRs less clearly than mice did, possibly for HLA-related reasons.

V lost 3 bases to trimming and J lost 2 bases, with 14 bases between them. CDR1 SNHLY and CDR2 FYNNEI come from the germline V gene. The CDR3 has 15 amino acids. This chain links TRBV2 with TRBJ2-7; perhaps TRBD2 as D (7 bases). Sequencing was performed on CD8+ T cells sorted from blood, taken at week 4, from a patient treated with tofacitinib. The receptor's source is a human donor with alopecia areata. CDR3 coding DNA: TGTGCCAGCAGTGATAGATGGGGGGGGCCCTACGAGCAGTACTTC. Amino acids: CASSDRWGGPYEQYF.